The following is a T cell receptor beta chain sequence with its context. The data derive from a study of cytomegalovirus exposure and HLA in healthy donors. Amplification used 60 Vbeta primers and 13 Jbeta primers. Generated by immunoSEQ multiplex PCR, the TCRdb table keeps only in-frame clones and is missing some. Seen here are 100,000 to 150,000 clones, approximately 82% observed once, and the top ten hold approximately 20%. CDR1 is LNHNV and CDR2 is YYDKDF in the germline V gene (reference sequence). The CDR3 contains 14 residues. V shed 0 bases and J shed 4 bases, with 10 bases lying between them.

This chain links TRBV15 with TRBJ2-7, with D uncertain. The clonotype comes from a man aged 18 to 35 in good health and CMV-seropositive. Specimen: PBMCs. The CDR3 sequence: CATSRDPGAYEQYF. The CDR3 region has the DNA TGTGCCACCAGCAGAGATCCAGGCGCGTACGAGCAGTACTTC.